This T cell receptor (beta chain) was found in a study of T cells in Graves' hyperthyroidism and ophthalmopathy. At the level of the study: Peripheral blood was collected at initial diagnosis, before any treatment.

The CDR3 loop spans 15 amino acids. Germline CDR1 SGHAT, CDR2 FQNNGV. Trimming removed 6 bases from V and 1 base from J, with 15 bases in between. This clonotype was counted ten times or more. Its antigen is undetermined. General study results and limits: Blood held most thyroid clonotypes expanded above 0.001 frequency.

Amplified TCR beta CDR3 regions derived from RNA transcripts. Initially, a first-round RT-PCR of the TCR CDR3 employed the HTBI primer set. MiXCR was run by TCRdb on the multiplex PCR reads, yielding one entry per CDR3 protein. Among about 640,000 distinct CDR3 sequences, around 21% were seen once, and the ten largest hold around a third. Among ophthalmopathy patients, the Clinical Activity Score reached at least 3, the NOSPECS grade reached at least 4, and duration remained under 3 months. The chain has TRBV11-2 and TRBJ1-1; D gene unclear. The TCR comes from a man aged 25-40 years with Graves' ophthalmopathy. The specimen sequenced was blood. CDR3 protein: CASRPLMRRNTEAFF. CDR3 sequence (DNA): TGTGCCAGCAGGCCCCTGATGCGGAGGAACACTGAAGCTTTCTTT.